This T cell receptor (beta chain) was sequenced in a study of early T cells in non-severe SARS-CoV-2 infection. Study in general: Bulk RNA from unsorted whole blood was sequenced; chains were unpaired.

CDR3 size: 13 residues. The germline V and J ends were trimmed by 5 bases and 4 bases, with 12 bases remaining between them. Unique molecular identifiers were attached to individual cDNA molecules. TCRdb redid the calling of the 5' RACE reads with MiXCR, one entry per CDR3 protein. The sample consists of around 52,000 distinct CDR3 sequences, about 6.2% of them appearing once. This clonotype was seen a handful of times. Its target is unknown. Whole-study findings and limits: The matching step, a VDJdb search, favored anti-spike CD8 responses and missed private and CD4 specificities.

The sequenced sample was whole blood. The chain recombines TRBV12-3 or TRBV12-4 with TRBJ2-7; the D is unclear. The clonotype comes from an adult who was a healthcare worker with PCR-confirmed SARS-CoV-2 infection or an uninfected control (not recorded which). The CDR3 sequence is CASSQPMVYEQYF. The CDR3 DNA reads as TGTGCCAGCAGTCAACCTATGGTATACGAGCAGTACTTC.